A single sample is the source of the 22 T cell receptor beta chains below, sequenced in a study of CD8 T cells in Susac syndrome. With random hexamers, reverse transcription was performed on roughly 0.45 to 1 ug of RNA. One entry per CDR3 protein results from TCRdb running MiXCR on the immunoSEQ multiplex PCR reads. The sample records 200,000 or so distinct CDR3 sequences, 90% to 97% being singletons. Sequencing was done on a sample of CD4+ T cells from PBMCs. The receptors were gathered from a human donor with Susac syndrome.

The CDR3 protein is CAWGRGGTGELFF. The CDR3 DNA is TGTGCCTGGGGAAGAGGGGGAACCGGGGAGCTGTTTTTT. The rearrangement joins TRBV30 to TRBJ2-2, with D tentatively TRBD1 (6 bases). V was pared by 5 bases and J by 5 bases, with 12 bases between. Germline V CDR1 and CDR2: GTSNPN, SVGIG (reference sequence). The CDR3 extends over 13 amino acids.

J is TRBJ2-1 and V is TRBV5-6; weak D call: TRBD2 (6 bases). CDR1 and CDR2 (germline): SGHDT, YYEEEE. The CDR3 sequence is 16 residues long. V lost 1 base, J lost 6 bases, and 17 bases lay in between. The CDR3 DNA reads as TGTGCCAGCAGCTTGCCCGGGGGATACAGCCTCAATGAGCAGTTCTTC. Amino acid sequence: CASSLPGGYSLNEQFF.

This chain joins TRBV9 and TRBJ2-5; D is undetermined. Trimming cost V 3 bases and J 5 bases, with 14 bases left between them. The CDR3 consists of 14 residues. Germline V gene data show CDR1 as SGDLS and CDR2 as YYNGEE. CDR3 amino acids: CASSAQLTLETQYF. CDR3 sequence (DNA): TGTGCCAGCAGCGCCCAGCTAACCCTCGAGACCCAGTACTTC.

This chain connects TRBV2 to TRBJ2-3; D could derive from TRBD1 or TRBD2 (5 bases each). The germline V gene encodes CDR1 SNHLY and CDR2 FYNNEI. This CDR3 region has 15 residues. Trimming stripped 3 bases from V and 0 bases from J, with 10 bases between. The CDR3 nucleotides read TGTGCCAGCAGTGAGGGACGTTCGAGCACAGATACGCAGTATTTT. Protein sequence: CASSEGRSSTDTQYF.

The chain carries TRBV29-1 and TRBJ1-2; tentative D call: TRBD1 (5 bases). The CDR3 extends over 14 amino acids. The V end lost 3 bases, the J end lost 4 bases, and 15 bases lay between the germline ends. CDR1 is SQVTM and CDR2 is ANQGSEA in the germline V gene. The chain's CDR3 is CSVEVQSGGYGYTF. The CDR3 nucleotides are TGCAGCGTTGAGGTACAGTCTGGGGGCTATGGCTACACCTTC.

This clonotype has more than one count but fewer than ten. The J gene is TRBJ1-6, the V gene TRBV20-1; the D gene is possibly TRBD1 (5 bases). The CDR3 is 12 residues long. Germline loops: CDR1 DFQATT, CDR2 SNEGSKA (reference sequence). V lost 7 bases and J lost 6, with 10 bases in between. The CDR3 coding sequence is TGCAGTGTCCGTCAGGGTAATTCACCCCTCCACTTT. Amino acids: CSVRQGNSPLHF.

V is TRBV6-5 and J is TRBJ1-5; D is unclear. The V and J ends lost 5 bases and 3 bases respectively, with 14 bases between them. The CDR3 extends over 15 amino acids. Germline V CDR1 and CDR2: MNHEY, SVGAGI. The CDR3 DNA reads TGTGCCAGCAGTCCCAGGACGGGAGACAATCAGCCCCAGCATTTT. It is translated as CASSPRTGDNQPQHF.

The chain has TRBV7-2 and TRBJ2-5; 11 bases are shared with TRBD2. From germline, CDR1 is SGHTA and CDR2 FQGNSA. The CDR3 runs 18 residues. V shed 6 bases, J shed 5 bases, and the junction held 17 bases outside the gene matches. The CDR3 sequence is CASSSIAGGPVYSETQYF. The CDR3 region has the DNA TGTGCCAGCAGTTCTATAGCGGGGGGGCCGGTTTACAGTGAGACCCAGTACTTC.

The chain links TRBV7-8 to TRBJ2-2; D is unclear. Trimming stripped 6 bases from V and 6 bases from J, with 14 bases between. Per germline, CDR1 SGHVS and CDR2 FQNEAQ. The CDR3 is made up of 14 amino acids. CDR3 nucleotide sequence: TGTGCCAGCAGGCCGACGCGATCGGCCGGGGAGCTGTTTTTT. Amino acid sequence: CASRPTRSAGELFF.

The rearrangement links TRBV7-2 to TRBJ2-5, with 12 bases matching TRBD2. The CDR3 sequence is 17 residues long. Per germline, CDR1 SGHTA and CDR2 FQGNSA. With V trimmed by 1 base and J by 3 bases, 6 bases remained unmatched. The CDR3 bases are TGTGCCAGCAGCTTAGGGGTTACTAGCGGGGGGAAAGAGACCCAGTACTTC. Translated, it gives CASSLGVTSGGKETQYF.

The chain links TRBV7-9 to TRBJ2-5; TRBD1 matches 10 bases. V was pared by 5 bases and J by 5 bases, with 11 bases of the junction left unmatched. CDR1 and CDR2 from the germline V gene are SEHNR and FQNEAQ (reference sequence). The CDR3 is 16 amino acids. The CDR3 protein is CASSKPGTGVLETQYF. The CDR3 DNA follows: TGTGCCAGCAGCAAGCCCGGGACAGGGGTTTTGGAGACCCAGTACTTC.

The chain combines TRBV5-1 with TRBJ1-2; 10 bases match TRBD1. The CDR3 totals 14 residues. Trimming took 5 bases from V and 8 from J; bases not matched to a gene: 9. From germline, CDR1 is SGHRS and CDR2 YFSETQ. The CDR3 spells CASSDPRQGAGYTF. CDR3 nucleotides: TGCGCCAGCAGTGATCCTCGACAGGGGGCCGGCTACACCTTC. Full variable domain (outside the CDR3, taken from reference TRBV5-1 and TRBJ1-2): KAGVTQTPRYLIKTRGQQVTLSCSPISGHRSVSWYQQTPGQGLQFLFEYFSETQRNKGNFPGRFSGRQFSNSRSEMNVSTLELGDSALYLCASSDPRQGAGYTFGSGTRLTVV.

The chain combines TRBV5-4 with TRBJ2-1, with D tentatively TRBD1 (6 bases). Trimming pared 4 bases from V and 8 bases from J, leaving 13 bases between. Germline V gene sequence: CDR1 SGHNT, CDR2 YYREEE (reference sequence). This CDR3 is built from 13 residues. The CDR3 DNA reads TGTGCCAGCAGCGGGGGCCCTAGTCATGAGCAGTTCTTC. Translating gives CASSGGPSHEQFF.

The chain couples TRBV5-1 to TRBJ2-6; the D is unclear. CDR1 and CDR2 from the germline V gene are SGHRS and YFSETQ. V lost 0 bases and J 0 bases, leaving 13 bases between the germline ends. CDR3 length: 18 amino acids. The CDR3 sequence is CASSLDFAVSSGANVLTF. DNA for the CDR3: TGCGCCAGCAGCTTGGATTTCGCGGTCAGCTCTGGGGCCAACGTCCTGACTTTC.

The rearrangement joins TRBV4-2 to TRBJ1-5, with a weak D call TRBD1 (6 bases). The CDR3 covers 13 residues. Looked up from germline, CDR1 is LGHNA and CDR2 is YNFKEQ. With 0 bases removed from V and 13 bases from J, the gap between germline ends came to 13 bases. CDR3 DNA: TGTGCCAGCAGCCAAGATATAGTGGGGGCTCAGCATTTT. As protein: CASSQDIVGAQHF.

In this sample, this clonotype turned up once. This rearrangement joins TRBV4-2 to TRBJ2-7, with TRBD1 matching 11 bases. This CDR3 region has 16 residues. The V gene end was trimmed by 3 bases and the J gene end by 7 bases; junction bases not matched to a gene: 11. CDR1 is LGHNA and CDR2 is YNFKEQ in the germline V gene. In nucleotides, the CDR3 is TGTGCCAGCAGCCACTCCCTCGGACAGGGGGCGGGGGAGCAGTACTTC. Translating it yields CASSHSLGQGAGEQYF.

V gene TRBV7-9 combines with J gene TRBJ1-1, with D maybe TRBD1 (5 bases). This CDR3 has 15 residues. V was cut by 3 bases and J by 3 bases, with 14 bases left in between. Looked up from germline, CDR1 is SEHNR and CDR2 is FQNEAQ (reference sequence). In DNA, the CDR3 is TGTGCCAGCAGCTTCGGGGGTCTAAGGGACACTGAAGCTTTCTTT. This sequence encodes CASSFGGLRDTEAFF. Full variable domain (missing parts from reference TRBV7-9 and TRBJ1-1): DTGVSQNPRHKITKRGQNVTFRCDPISEHNRLYWYRQTLGQGPEFLTYFQNEAQLEKSRLLSDRFSAERPKGSFSTLEIQRTEQGDSAMYLCASSFGGLRDTEAFFGQGTRLTVV.

This chain connects TRBV18 to TRBJ2-7; D is possibly TRBD1 (6 bases). Germline CDR1 KGHSH, CDR2 LQKENI. Trimming took 4 bases from V and 5 from J, leaving 18 bases between them. CDR3 length: 15 residues. The CDR3 loop is CASSRSGDTLNEQYF. The CDR3 bases are TGTGCCAGCTCACGATCCGGGGACACCTTAAACGAGCAGTACTTC.

The V and J genes are TRBV2 and TRBJ2-3; 9 nucleotides match TRBD2. With V trimmed by 3 bases and J by 5 bases, 9 bases remained unmatched. The germline CDR1 and CDR2 sequences are SNHLY and FYNNEI. This CDR3 is built from 16 residues. The CDR3 loop reads CASSERAGGPLDTQYF. In nucleotides, the CDR3 is TGTGCCAGCAGTGAGAGGGCGGGGGGGCCTCTAGATACGCAGTATTTT.

V is TRBV9 and J is TRBJ2-3, with TRBD2 identical over 10 bases. Germline loops: CDR1 SGDLS, CDR2 YYNGEE. This CDR3 contains 16 residues. Trimming at V came to 0 bases and at J to 3 bases, leaving 4 bases not matched to a gene. The CDR3 spells CASSVGSSGGTDTQYF. CDR3 in DNA: TGTGCCAGCAGCGTAGGCTCTAGCGGGGGAACAGATACGCAGTATTTT.

CDR3 bases: TGTGCCAGCAGTGATGCAGGAGATAATTCACCCCTCCACTTT. Its translation is CASSDAGDNSPLHF. The chain joins TRBV2 to TRBJ1-6, with D unresolved. Between the trimmed V and J ends, which lost 3 bases and 5 bases, there was a span of 8 bases. This CDR3 spans 14 amino acids. Germline lookup yields CDR1 SNHLY and CDR2 FYNNEI.

The CDR3 loop reads CASSQEVGGTGGYGYTF. DNA for the CDR3: TGTGCCAGCAGCCAAGAGGTTGGGGGGACAGGGGGGTATGGCTACACCTTC. The chain couples TRBV4-2 to TRBJ1-2; 11 nucleotides align to TRBD1. The CDR3 runs 17 residues. In germline, CDR1 is LGHNA, CDR2 YNFKEQ. V lost 0 bases and J lost 5; bases outside the gene matches: 8.